This entry lists 14 T cell receptor beta chains sequenced from one sample in a study of T-cell memory formation after mild COVID-19. Each CDR3 protein gets one entry after TCRdb re-called the 5' RACE reads with MiXCR. The sample has a few hundred thousand distinct CDR3 sequences, under 20% seen once. What was sequenced was PBMCs or a T cell subset sorted from them (not recorded which). The receptors stem from a young man who had mild COVID-19 (a few samples of this study predate the infection). Cell type and time point are not known.

This clonotype was picked up a small number of times. This chain links TRBV6-5 with TRBJ2-7, with TRBD2 identical over 7 bases. With V trimmed by 6 bases and J by 0 bases, 5 bases remained unmatched. The germline gives CDR1 MNHEY, CDR2 SVGAGI. The CDR3 is made up of 14 amino acids. This CDR3 reads CASRWGGSSYEQYF. In nucleotides, the CDR3 is TGTGCCAGCAGGTGGGGGGGGAGCTCCTACGAGCAGTACTTC.

J is TRBJ2-7 and V is TRBV4-3, with 9 bases fitting TRBD1. CDR3 length equals 14 residues. CDR1 is LGHNA, CDR2 YSLEER, per germline. The V segment lost 4 bases and the J segment 5 bases; nucleotides outside the gene matches: 6. The CDR3 bases are TGCGCCAGCAGCCTTAGGACAGGGGTGGACGAGCAGTACTTC. The encoded protein is CASSLRTGVDEQYF.

The chain combines TRBV30 with TRBJ2-7; no definite D call. Germline values: CDR1 GTSNPN, CDR2 SVGIG (reference sequence). The CDR3 contains 12 residues. V gave up 2 bases and J gave up 3 bases, with 8 bases separating them. The CDR3 bases are TGTGCCTGGAGTTCCGAGTTCTACGAGCAGTACTTC. Residues: CAWSSEFYEQYF.

The chain uses TRBV20-1 and TRBJ1-5, with D hard to call. Germline V gives CDR1 DFQATT, CDR2 SNEGSKA (reference sequence). This CDR3 spans 16 amino acids. With 0 bases removed from V and 2 bases from J, the gap between germline ends came to 14 bases. CDR3 nucleotides: TGCAGTGCTAGAGACCTAGGGAGGTCGGGCAATCAGCCCCAGCATTTT. Translated, it gives CSARDLGRSGNQPQHF.

This chain links TRBV7-9 with TRBJ1-1; 9 nucleotides match TRBD1. Germline V gives CDR1 SEHNR, CDR2 FQNEAQ (reference sequence). The length of the CDR3 is 11 residues. Losses at the gene ends were 5 bases for V and 10 bases for J; bases not matched to a gene: 2. The CDR3 sequence is CASSPDRGAFF. The CDR3 bases are TGTGCCAGCAGCCCGGACAGGGGAGCTTTCTTT.

This clonotype was observed at least ten times. The chain carries TRBV7-2 and TRBJ2-5; 13 bases fit TRBD2. After removal of 3 bases from V and 5 bases from J, the junction contained 3 bases not matched to a gene. This CDR3 comprises 15 residues. CDR1 is SGHTA and CDR2 is FQGNSA in the germline V gene. DNA for the CDR3: TGTGCCAGCAGCTTCGGACTAGCGGGGGTGGAGACCCAGTACTTC. It encodes CASSFGLAGVETQYF.

The rearrangement joins TRBV5-1 to TRBJ1-5, with D possibly being TRBD1 (6 bases). Deletions cut 4 bases from V and 1 base from J, with 18 bases between. The CDR3 covers 17 residues. Germline V gene data show CDR1 as SGHRS and CDR2 as YFSETQ. The CDR3 bases are TGCGCCAGCAGCCCCGGCTGGGCAGGGGCCAGCAATCAGCCCCAGCATTTT. It yields the protein CASSPGWAGASNQPQHF.

Only a few counts were recorded for this clonotype. V usage is TRBV4-3 and J usage is TRBJ1-2; D perhaps matches TRBD1 (6 bases). In germline, CDR1 is LGHNA, CDR2 YSLEER. Trimming shortened V by 4 bases and J by 8 bases, and 20 bases separated the two germline ends. There are 15 residues in the CDR3. The CDR3: CASSPLPEGGRGYTF. The DNA of the CDR3 is TGCGCCAGCAGCCCATTACCGGAAGGGGGTAGGGGCTACACCTTC.

A few counts support this clonotype. The gene calls are TRBV2 and TRBJ2-3; D is perhaps TRBD1 or TRBD2 (6 bases each). The V end was cut by 6 bases, the J end by 2 bases, with 9 bases between. CDR1 is SNHLY and CDR2 is FYNNEI in the germline V gene. This CDR3 has 13 amino acids. DNA of the CDR3: TGTGCCAGCAGCCGGGGGCCCACAGATACGCAGTATTTT. It is translated as CASSRGPTDTQYF.

This clonotype has only a few counts. V usage is TRBV7-9 and J usage is TRBJ2-1; 7 bases are a match to TRBD1. CDR3 length: 18 amino acids. V dropped 5 bases and J dropped 3; count of bases not matched to a gene: 16. Per the germline V gene, CDR1 is SEHNR and CDR2 is FQNEAQ (reference sequence). Written as DNA, the CDR3 is TGTGCCAGCAGCCGAGAGGGGATACAGGGGTGGGGCTACAATGAGCAGTTCTTC. It specifies CASSREGIQGWGYNEQFF. Together with reference TRBV7-9 and TRBJ2-1, the CDR3 gives the full variable domain: DTGVSQNPRHKITKRGQNVTFRCDPISEHNRLYWYRQTLGQGPEFLTYFQNEAQLEKSRLLSDRFSAERPKGSFSTLEIQRTEQGDSAMYLCASSREGIQGWGYNEQFFGPGTRLTVL.

This chain connects TRBV6-6 to TRBJ2-7; 12 bases are a match to TRBD2. The CDR3 covers 16 residues. The trim removed 0 bases at V and 2 bases at J, leaving 2 bases unmatched. CDR1 and CDR2 from the germline V gene are MNHNY and SVGAGI (reference sequence). The chain's CDR3 is CASSYSGLAGTYEQYV. The DNA of the CDR3 is TGTGCCAGCAGTTACTCAGGACTAGCGGGGACCTACGAGCAGTACGTC.

This clonotype came up a few times. This sequence joins TRBV5-5 and TRBJ2-1, with D unresolved. The germline CDR1 and CDR2 sequences are SGHKS and YYEKEE (reference sequence). The CDR3 loop spans 12 amino acids. V lost 2 bases, J lost 10 bases, and 10 bases lay in between. The chain's CDR3 is CASSFGLNEQFF. The CDR3, as DNA: TGTGCCAGCAGCTTCGGGCTAAACGAGCAGTTCTTC.

This clonotype has only one observation. The chain recombines TRBV4-1 with TRBJ2-7; TRBD1 is a possible D gene (5 bases). V lost 1 base, J lost 0 bases, and 7 bases lay in between. This CDR3 spans 14 amino acids. CDR1 is MGHRA and CDR2 is YSYEKL in the germline V gene. The CDR3 reads CASSQAGNSYEQYF. As DNA, the CDR3 is TGCGCCAGCAGCCAAGCAGGGAACTCCTACGAGCAGTACTTC.

This clonotype was recorded a few times. This rearrangement joins TRBV7-9 to TRBJ2-3; 9 bases are a match to TRBD1. Losses at the gene ends were 5 bases for V and 6 bases for J; bases not matched to a gene: 15. Germline V gene lookup returns CDR1 SEHNR and CDR2 FQNEAQ (reference sequence). The CDR3 sequence is 17 residues long. CDR3 nucleotides: TGTGCCAGCAGCGCGTACAGGGGGCCGGCTGATCTGGATACGCAGTATTTT. Protein: CASSAYRGPADLDTQYF.